The present TCR beta chain was sequenced within a study of Graves' ophthalmopathy and Graves' hyperthyroidism. Overall study context: Sampling took place at initial diagnosis, with peripheral blood obtained before any treatment. Points from the study as a whole: Also, most clonotypes expanded in the thyroid above 0.001 frequency appeared in blood.

Remarks on this clonotype: Its antigen is still unknown.

The V end was cut by 6 bases, the J end by 0 bases, with 13 bases between. The CDR3 extends over 15 amino acids. Ophthalmopathic donors had moderate-to-severe activity, CAS ≥3 and NOSPECS ≥4, with disease that had lasted under 3 months. RNA transcripts yielded amplified TCR beta CDR3 regions. Following a first-round RT-PCR that used HTBI primers, a second-round multiplex PCR was carried out. MiXCR, run by TCRdb on the multiplex PCR reads, gives a single entry per CDR3 protein. Among around 670,000 distinct CDR3 sequences listed, roughly 40% were seen once. The rearrangement joins TRBV12-3 or TRBV12-4 to TRBJ2-3; D might be TRBD1 (7 bases). This sequence originates from an adult man with Graves' ophthalmopathy. Sequenced input: peripheral blood. CDR3: CASRPTGTSTDTQYF. The CDR3 DNA reads TGTGCCAGCAGACCGACAGGGACTAGCACAGATACGCAGTATTTT.